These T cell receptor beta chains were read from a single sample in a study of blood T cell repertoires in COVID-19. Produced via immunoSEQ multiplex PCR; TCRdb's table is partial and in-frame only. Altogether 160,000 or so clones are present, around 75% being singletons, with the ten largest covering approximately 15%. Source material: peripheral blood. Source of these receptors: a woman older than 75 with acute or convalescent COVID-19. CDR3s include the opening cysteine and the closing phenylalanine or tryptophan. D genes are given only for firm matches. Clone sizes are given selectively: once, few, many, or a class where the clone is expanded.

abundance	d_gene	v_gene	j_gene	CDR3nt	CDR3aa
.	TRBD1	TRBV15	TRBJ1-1	TGTGCCACCAGCAGAGGGGGACAGGGGAACACTGAAGCTTTCTTT	CATSRGGQGNTEAFF
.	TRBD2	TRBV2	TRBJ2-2	TGTGCCAGCAGATTAGCGGGCTCCCCCACCGGGGAGCTGTTTTTT	CASRLAGSPTGELFF
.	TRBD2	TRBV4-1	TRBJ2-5	TGCGCCAGCAGCCAAGACCCTCCGGGGGTAGCGGGGGGGCCGGCTTGGGAGACCCAGTACTTC	CASSQDPPGVAGGPAWETQYF
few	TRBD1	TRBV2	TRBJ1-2	TGTGCCAGCAGTGGTAGTACAGGGGGCGACGGCTACACCTTC	CASSGSTGGDGYTF
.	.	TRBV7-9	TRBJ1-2	TGTGCCAGCAGCGGTCGGGTCGGCTATGGCTACACCTTC	CASSGRVGYGYTF
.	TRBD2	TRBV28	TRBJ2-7	TGTGCCAGCAGCGACACTAGCGGGGGGGCCCACGAGCAGTACTTC	CASSDTSGGAHEQYF
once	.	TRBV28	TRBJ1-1	TGTGCCAGCAGGGTAGCTAAGGGGTCTAGGCTGGCTTTCTTT	CASRVAKGSRLAFF
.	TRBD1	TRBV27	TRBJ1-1	TGTGCCAGCAGCACCCGGGACAGGAACTCGGGGACTGAAGCTTTCTTT	CASSTRDRNSGTEAFF
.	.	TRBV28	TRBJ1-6	TGTGCCAGCAGGCCACCGGGACAAAGAAGTTCACCCCTCCACTTT	CASRPPGQRSSPLHF
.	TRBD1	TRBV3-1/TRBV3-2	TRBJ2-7	TGTGCCAGCAGCCAGATATTGACAGGGGCCTACGAGCAGTACTTC	CASSQILTGAYEQYF